This T cell receptor (beta chain) emerged from a study of blood T cells in healthy people across ages. In the case of this clonotype: Antigen specificity is unknown.

Germline values: CDR1 DFQATT, CDR2 SNEGSKA (reference sequence). The CDR3 runs 15 residues. Trimming removed 2 bases from V and 7 bases from J; junction bases left unmatched: 10. The second PCR ran about 6 to 12 cycles with a sample-barcoded 5' primer and J-beta primers. MiXCR, applied by TCRdb to the 5' RACE reads, yields one record per CDR3 protein. The sample includes roughly 730,000 distinct CDR3 sequences, approximately 60% of them seen just once. Study results and limitations: PBMCs were not sorted, which prevented a conclusive comparison of naive versus antigen-experienced cells.

Sequencing input: blood. This TCR came from a man aged 35-49 years in good health. The rearrangement joins TRBV20-1 to TRBJ2-7; TRBD2 matches at 11 bases. CDR3 nucleotides: TGCAGTGCTAGACTAGCGGGAGGTCGTTGGAATGAGCAGTACTTC. Amino acids: CSARLAGGRWNEQYF.